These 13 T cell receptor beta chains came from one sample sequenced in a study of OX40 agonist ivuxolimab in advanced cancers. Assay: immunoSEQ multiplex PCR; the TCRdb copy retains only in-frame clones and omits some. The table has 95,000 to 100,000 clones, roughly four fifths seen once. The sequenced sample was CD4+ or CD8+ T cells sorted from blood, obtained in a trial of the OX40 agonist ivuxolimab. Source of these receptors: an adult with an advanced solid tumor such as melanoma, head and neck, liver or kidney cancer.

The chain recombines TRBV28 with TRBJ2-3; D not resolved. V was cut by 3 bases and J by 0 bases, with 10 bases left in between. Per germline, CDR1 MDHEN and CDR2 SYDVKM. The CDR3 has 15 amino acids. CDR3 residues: CASSFGGWSTDTQYF. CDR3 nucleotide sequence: TGTGCCAGCAGTTTTGGCGGATGGAGCACAGATACGCAGTATTTT.

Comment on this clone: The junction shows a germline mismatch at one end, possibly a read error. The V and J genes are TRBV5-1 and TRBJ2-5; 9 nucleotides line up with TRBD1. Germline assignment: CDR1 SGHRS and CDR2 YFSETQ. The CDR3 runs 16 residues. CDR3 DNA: TGCGCCAGCAGCTTTACAGGGGGCGCCGACGGAGAGACCCAATACTTC. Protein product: CASSFTGGADGETQYF. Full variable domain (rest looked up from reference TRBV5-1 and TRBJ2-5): KAGVTQTPRYLIKTRGQQVTLSCSPISGHRSVSWYQQTPGQGLQFLFEYFSETQRNKGNFPGRFSGRQFSNSRSEMNVSTLELGDSALYLCASSFTGGADGETQYFGPGTRLLVL.

Written as DNA, the CDR3 is TGTGCCAGCAGCCTAGGGGACAGTCCTAGCACAGATACGCAGTATTTT. Amino acid sequence: CASSLGDSPSTDTQYF. The chain has TRBV7-3 and TRBJ2-3, with TRBD1 matching 7 bases. The CDR3 runs to 16 residues. Germline V gene lookup returns CDR1 SGHTA and CDR2 FQGTGA. Trimming took 5 bases from V and 0 from J; bases not matched to a gene: 8.

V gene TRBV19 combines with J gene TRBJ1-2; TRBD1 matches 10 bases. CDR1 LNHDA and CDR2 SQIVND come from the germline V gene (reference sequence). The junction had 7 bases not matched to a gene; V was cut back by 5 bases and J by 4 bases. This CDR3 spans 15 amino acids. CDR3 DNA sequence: TGTGCCAGTAGTGAGGACAGGGGGAGCCGCTATGGCTACACCTTC. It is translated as CASSEDRGSRYGYTF. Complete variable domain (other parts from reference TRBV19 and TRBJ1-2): DGGITQSPKYLFRKEGQNVTLSCEQNLNHDAMYWYRQDPGQGLRLIYYSQIVNDFQKGDIAEGYSVSREKKESFPLTVTSAQKNPTAFYLCASSEDRGSRYGYTFGSGTRLTVV.

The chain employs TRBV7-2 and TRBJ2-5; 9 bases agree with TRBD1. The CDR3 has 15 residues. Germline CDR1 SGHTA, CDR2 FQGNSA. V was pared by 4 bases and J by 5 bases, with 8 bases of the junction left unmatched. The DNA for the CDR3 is TGTGCCAGCAGCTCCCTCACAGGGGGCTGGGAGACCCAGTACTTC. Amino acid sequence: CASSSLTGGWETQYF.

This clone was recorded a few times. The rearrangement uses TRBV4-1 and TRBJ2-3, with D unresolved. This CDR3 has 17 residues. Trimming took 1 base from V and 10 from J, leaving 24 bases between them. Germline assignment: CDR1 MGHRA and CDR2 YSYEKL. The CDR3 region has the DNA TGCGCCAGCAGCCAAGGACACGGGCCCGCTACTGGTAAGGCGCAGTATTTT. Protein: CASSQGHGPATGKAQYF.

This chain's CDR3 is CASSYFKRAPYEQYF. In DNA form, the CDR3 reads TGTGCCAGCAGTTACTTTAAGCGGGCGCCCTACGAGCAGTACTTC. This chain uses TRBV6-5 with TRBJ2-7, with D perhaps matching TRBD2 (6 bases). The CDR3 is 15 amino acids. CDR1 and CDR2 from the germline V gene are MNHEY and SVGAGI. V was trimmed by 1 base and J by 2 bases, leaving 12 bases between them.

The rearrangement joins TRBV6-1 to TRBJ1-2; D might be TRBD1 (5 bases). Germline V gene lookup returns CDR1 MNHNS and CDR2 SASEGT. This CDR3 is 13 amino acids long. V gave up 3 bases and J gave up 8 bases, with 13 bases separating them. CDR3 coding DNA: TGTGCCAGCAGTGAGCAGACAGCGAAAGGCTACACCTTC. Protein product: CASSEQTAKGYTF.

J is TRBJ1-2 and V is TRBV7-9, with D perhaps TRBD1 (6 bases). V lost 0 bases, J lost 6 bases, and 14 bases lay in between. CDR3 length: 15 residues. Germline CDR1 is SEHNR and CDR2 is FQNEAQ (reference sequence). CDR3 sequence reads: CASSLARGGENGYTF. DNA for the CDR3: TGTGCCAGCAGCTTAGCCAGGGGAGGGGAGAATGGCTACACCTTC.

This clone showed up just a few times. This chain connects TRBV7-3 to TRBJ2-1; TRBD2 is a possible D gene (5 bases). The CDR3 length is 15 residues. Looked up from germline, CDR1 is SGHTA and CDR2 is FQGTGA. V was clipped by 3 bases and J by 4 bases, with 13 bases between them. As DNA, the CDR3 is TGTGCCAGCAGCTTTGGTCTAGCCGTATACAATGAGCAGTTCTTC. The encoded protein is CASSFGLAVYNEQFF.

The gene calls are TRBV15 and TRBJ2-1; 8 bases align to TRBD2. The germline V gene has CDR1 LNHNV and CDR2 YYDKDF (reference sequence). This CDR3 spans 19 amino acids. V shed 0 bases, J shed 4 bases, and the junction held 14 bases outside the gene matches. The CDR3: CATSRELAGRGASYNEQFF. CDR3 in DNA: TGTGCCACCAGCAGAGAATTGGCAGGGCGGGGGGCCAGTTACAATGAGCAGTTCTTC.

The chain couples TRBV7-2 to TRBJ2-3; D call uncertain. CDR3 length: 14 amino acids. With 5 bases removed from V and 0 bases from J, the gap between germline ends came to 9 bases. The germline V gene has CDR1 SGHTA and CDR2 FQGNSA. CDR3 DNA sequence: TGTGCCAGCAGCGAAATGACCAGCACAGATACGCAGTATTTT. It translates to CASSEMTSTDTQYF. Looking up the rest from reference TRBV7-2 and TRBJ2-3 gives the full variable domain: GAGVSQSPSNKVTEKGKDVELRCDPISGHTALYWYRQSLGQGLEFLIYFQGNSAPDKSGLPSDRFSAERTGGSVSTLTIQRTQQEDSAVYLCASSEMTSTDTQYFGPGTRLTVL.

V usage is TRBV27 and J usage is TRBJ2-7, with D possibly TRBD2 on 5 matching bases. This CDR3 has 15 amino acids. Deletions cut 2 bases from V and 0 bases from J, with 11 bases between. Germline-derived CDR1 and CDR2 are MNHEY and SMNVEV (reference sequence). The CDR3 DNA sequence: TGTGCCAGCAGTTTAAGTAGCGCGAGCTCCTACGAGCAGTACTTC. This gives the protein CASSLSSASSYEQYF.